This TCR beta chain appears in the sequencing data of a study of blood T cells in healthy people across ages (dated by TCRdb to about 2015). About the investigation overall: In model experiments, template switching captured about one uniquely barcoded TCR beta cDNA molecule for every two T cells. The donors were divided into four age groups: young (average approximately 17 years), middle-aged (about 39), aged (approximately 62) and long-lived (around 87). The study analyzed two additional independent replicas of 1 million unique cDNA reads from the same blood draw for two donors, one aged 18 to 30 and one aged 80 or older. The study measured age-related changes in TCR beta repertoire diversity using deep sequencing normalized with unique cDNA molecular identifiers. To avoid experimental bias, donors of different ages were distributed randomly across sequencing lanes.

Systemically healthy Caucasian individuals from Russia, 35 to 50 in total and aged about 6 to 95 years, were included as donors. Around 10 milliliters of peripheral blood were collected from each donor into EDTA-treated Vacutainer tubes. Ficoll-Paque density-gradient centrifugation was used to isolate PBMCs, with at least 7 million per sample. Trizol reagent was used to extract total RNA from PBMCs, with at least 6 micrograms per sample. For every donor, flow cytometry on a PBMC aliquot measured the percentage of naive CD45RAhigh/CD27high T cells. In the case of this clonotype: The target of this receptor is not known. It has no much larger one-base neighbor in the sample; base qualities were not kept.

V and J lose 3 bases and 2 bases, and a span of 17 bases separates them. The germline V gene encodes CDR1 SGHRS and CDR2 YFSETQ. Including cysteine and phenylalanine, the CDR3 has 16 amino acids. CDR3 DNA is the only sequence kept; it has 48 bases, read in frame from the first base. The method was 5' RACE. Reads for this sample came from an Illumina HiSeq 2500. The second PCR ran for about 6 to 11 cycles and used a J-beta primer mix along with a sample-barcoded 5' primer. A unique molecular identifier was introduced onto each TCR beta cDNA molecule by a template-switch 5' adaptor carrying 12 random nucleotides. At least 3 million CDR3-containing paired-end reads were obtained from each sample. All of the RNA was converted into first-strand cDNA using the Mint cDNA synthesis kit, with a TRBC-specific oligonucleotide serving as the primer. Following uracil-DNA glycosylase treatment, all cDNA underwent a first 18-cycle PCR with the universal primers M1SS and BC2_uni_R. On the authors' methods: For normalization, 1 million high-quality reads, each with a distinct molecular identifier, were randomly selected from each sample. Reads with shared molecular identifiers were discarded instead of being binned into consensus sequences. MiTCR, with a Q25 quality threshold and the strictest error-elimination algorithm, was used for CDR3 identification, clonotype clustering and error correction. Lower-bound total TCR beta diversity was estimated with a nonparametric unseen species model using Euler transformation. The public reads were run again by TCRdb, first through fastp at Q25 and then through MiXCR, and only productive beta chains were kept. Merged by CDR3 protein, the rows form single entries marked with the most common genes and DNA. The V and J calls here are based on TCRdb, not the publication. The sample yields 1.2 million to 1.5 million distinct CDR3 sequences; about 40% were counted once. The leading ten clones occupy 7% to 9% of the sample.

General study outcomes and caveats: There was a strong correlation between observed TCR beta diversity and the percentage of naive T cells measured by flow cytometry. Observed TCR beta diversity per million T cells fell roughly linearly with age, and a significant reduction was already apparent by age around 40. Conclusive comparison of naive and antigen-experienced compartments was prevented by the profiling of bulk unsorted PBMCs. Estimates of total diversity from one million sequenced T cells were regarded as lower bounds and underestimates. Compared with the aged group, the long-lived group had more naive CD4+ T cells, fewer expanded clones and increased TCR diversity, suggesting age selection. Because the CMV infection status of the donors was unknown, age-related changes in expanded clonotypes may potentially have been confounded.

The sequence is built from TRBV5-1 and TRBJ1-1; TRBD1 is perhaps the D gene, given 5 matching bases. The sequence came from a woman younger than 35 in good health. Specimen: blood. The bases are TGCGCCAGCAGCTCCACCGGGGCAAACCTTAACACTGAAGCTTTCTTT. Its amino acids are CASSSTGANLNTEAFF.